Each of the 14 T cell receptor beta chains below was sequenced from the same sample in a study of CD8 T cells in ankylosing spondylitis. TCRdb re-called the 5' RACE reads through MiXCR, storing one row per CDR3 protein. This table holds about 200,000 distinct CDR3 sequences, more than 10% found once. Material for sequencing was blood, either unsorted or a sorted T cell fraction (not recorded which). These TCRs come from a male donor with ankylosing spondylitis or in good health (not recorded which).

This clonotype has more than one count but fewer than ten. This chain uses TRBV29-1 with TRBJ2-1; TRBD2 matches 13 bases. V lost 7 bases and J lost 3; bases outside the gene matches: 12. From germline, CDR1 is SQVTM and CDR2 ANQGSEA. The CDR3 covers 17 residues. This chain's CDR3 is CSATGTSGTRVYNEQFF. CDR3 DNA sequence: TGCAGCGCTACCGGGACTAGCGGGACGCGTGTCTACAATGAGCAGTTCTTC.

This clonotype was seen once. The rearrangement uses TRBV23-1 and TRBJ2-5; possibly TRBD1 for D (6 bases). TRBV23-1 is sorted into the ORF group, with uncertain function. With 3 bases removed from V and 1 base from J, the gap between germline ends came to 27 bases. The CDR3 is 20 amino acids. The DNA for the CDR3 is TGCGCCAGCAGTCAGACCGTCCCAGGGAAGGGGGACCGCGGCCAAGAGACCCAGTACTTC. This encodes CASSQTVPGKGDRGQETQYF.

This chain connects TRBV5-1 to TRBJ2-7, with 12 bases identical to TRBD1. Germline CDR1 reads SGHRS; CDR2 reads YFSETQ. Trimming cost V 4 bases and J 5 bases; bases outside gene matches: 4. The CDR3 is 14 residues long. The CDR3 here is CASSRDRGQDEQYF. In DNA, the CDR3 is TGCGCCAGCAGCCGGGACAGGGGGCAAGACGAGCAGTACTTC.

In this sample, this clonotype turned up a few times. J is TRBJ2-4 and V is TRBV12-3 or TRBV12-4, with D maybe TRBD2 (5 bases). The CDR3 spans 15 residues. With 5 bases removed from V and 1 base from J, the gap between germline ends came to 12 bases. CDR3 amino acids: CASSVPRVAKNIQYF. The CDR3 DNA follows: TGTGCCAGCAGTGTCCCGAGGGTTGCCAAAAACATTCAGTACTTC.

This sequence joins TRBV7-6 and TRBJ2-1; maybe TRBD2 (6 bases). Trimming left V 1 base short and J 3 bases short, with 10 bases between. Looked up from germline, CDR1 is SGHVS and CDR2 is FNYEAQ. CDR3 length: 15 amino acids. The CDR3 nucleotides are TGTGCCAGCAGCTTAGGGGTTAGCGGCTACAATGAGCAGTTCTTC. This gives the protein CASSLGVSGYNEQFF.

The chain combines TRBV5-6 with TRBJ2-3; tentative D call: TRBD1 (6 bases). The CDR3 has 14 residues. CDR1 and CDR2 from the germline V gene are SGHDT and YYEEEE. Trimming shortened V by 8 bases and J by 1 base, and 14 bases separated the two germline ends. CDR3 residues: CASLREGGTDTQYF. CDR3 DNA: TGTGCCAGTCTTCGCGAGGGGGGCACAGATACGCAGTATTTT.

This clonotype was recorded a few times. The chain has TRBV19 and TRBJ2-2, with D possibly TRBD2 on 5 matching bases. V was shortened by 0 bases and J by 2 bases, with 7 bases between the two germline ends. The CDR3 contains 15 residues. Germline lookup yields CDR1 LNHDA and CDR2 SQIVND (reference sequence). The CDR3, as DNA: TGTGCCAGTAGTATAGATGGAGGAAACACCGGGGAGCTGTTTTTT. It specifies CASSIDGGNTGELFF.

For the CDR3, the DNA is TGCGCCAGCAGCCAAAGGGCAGGGAATAATTCACCCCTCCACTTT. Encoded protein: CASSQRAGNNSPLHF. V and J are TRBV4-1 and TRBJ1-6, with a tentative D call TRBD1 (5 bases). Trimming stripped 2 bases from V and 5 bases from J, with 10 bases between. This CDR3 has 15 amino acids. The V gene's germline CDR1 is MGHRA and CDR2 YSYEKL.

This clonotype has more than one count but fewer than ten. V usage is TRBV11-2 and J usage is TRBJ1-1, with D possibly being TRBD1 (5 bases). The CDR3 sequence is 12 residues long. V gave up 5 bases and J gave up 8 bases, with 12 bases separating them. Germline lookup yields CDR1 SGHAT and CDR2 FQNNGV. In DNA, the CDR3 is TGTGCCAGCAGCCGCCGGGGGGAAGAAGCTTTCTTT. It codes for CASSRRGEEAFF.

This clonotype occurred a few times. The chain joins TRBV10-2 to TRBJ2-7, with 7 bases identical to TRBD1. This CDR3 has 14 residues. The junction had 6 bases not matched to a gene; V was cut back by 5 bases and J by 2 bases. CDR1 WSHSY and CDR2 SAAADI come from the germline V gene. Here the CDR3 reads CASSPAGTAYEQYF. The CDR3 nucleotides are TGCGCCAGCAGTCCTGCAGGGACAGCCTACGAGCAGTACTTC.

There are a few counts of this clonotype. The V gene is TRBV27, the J gene TRBJ1-1; TRBD1 might be the D (5 bases). The CDR3 has 14 residues. The V gene lost 6 bases and the J gene lost 4 bases, with 15 bases spanning the gap. Germline V gene lookup returns CDR1 MNHEY and CDR2 SMNVEV (reference sequence). Here the CDR3 DNA reads TGTGCCAGCAGCACACCGACAGCCGTCACTGAAGCTTTCTTT. It is translated as CASSTPTAVTEAFF.

This chain connects TRBV29-1 to TRBJ1-2; possibly TRBD1 for D (6 bases). The V and J ends lost 7 bases and 8 bases respectively, with 20 bases between them. There are 13 residues in the CDR3. The germline V gene encodes CDR1 SQVTM and CDR2 ANQGSEA. The chain's CDR3 is CSAHTQGLRGYTF. CDR3 nucleotide sequence: TGCAGCGCCCACACCCAGGGGCTGAGAGGCTACACCTTC.

A few counts support this clonotype. The V call is TRBV27, the J call TRBJ2-1, with 7 bases fitting TRBD1. Germline CDR1 MNHEY, CDR2 SMNVEV (reference sequence). V lost 5 bases and J lost 11; bases outside the gene matches: 12. The length of the CDR3 is 14 residues. CDR3 sequence reads: CASSPDPTGWQQFF. The DNA of the CDR3 is TGTGCCAGCAGTCCGGACCCGACAGGGTGGCAGCAGTTCTTC.

In this sample, this clonotype turned up a few times. The V call is TRBV27, the J call TRBJ1-1, with no clear D. CDR3 length equals 12 residues. The V end lost 5 bases, the J end lost 5 bases, and 9 bases lay between the germline ends. Germline V gives CDR1 MNHEY, CDR2 SMNVEV (reference sequence). The CDR3 DNA reads as TGTGCCAGCAGTCCCCACGGAACTGAAGCTTTCTTT. Translation: CASSPHGTEAFF.